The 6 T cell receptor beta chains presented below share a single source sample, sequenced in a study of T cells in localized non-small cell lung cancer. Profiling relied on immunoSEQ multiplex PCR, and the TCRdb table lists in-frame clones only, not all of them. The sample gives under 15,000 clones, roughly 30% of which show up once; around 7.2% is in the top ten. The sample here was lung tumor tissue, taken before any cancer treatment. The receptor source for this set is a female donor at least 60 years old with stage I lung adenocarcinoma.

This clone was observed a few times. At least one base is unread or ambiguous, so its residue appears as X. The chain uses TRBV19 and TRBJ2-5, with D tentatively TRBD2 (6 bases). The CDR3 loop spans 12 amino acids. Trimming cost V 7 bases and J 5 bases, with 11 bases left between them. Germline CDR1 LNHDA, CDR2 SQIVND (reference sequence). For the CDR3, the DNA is TGTGCCAGTARCGGRAGCGGGGAGACCCAGTACTTC. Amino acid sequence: CASXXSGETQYF. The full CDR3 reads CASXGSGETQYF.

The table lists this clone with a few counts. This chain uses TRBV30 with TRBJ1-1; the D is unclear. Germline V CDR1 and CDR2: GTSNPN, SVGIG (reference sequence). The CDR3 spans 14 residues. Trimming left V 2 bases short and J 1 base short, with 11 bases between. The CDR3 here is CAWSRARRNTEAFF. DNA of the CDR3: TGTGCCTGGAGTAGGGCGAGAAGGAACACTGAAGCTTTCTTT.

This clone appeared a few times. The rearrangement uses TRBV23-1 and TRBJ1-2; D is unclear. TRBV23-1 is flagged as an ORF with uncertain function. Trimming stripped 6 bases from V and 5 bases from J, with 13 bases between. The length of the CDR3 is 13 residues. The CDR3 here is CASSSEGQYGYTF. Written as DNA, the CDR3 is TGCGCCAGCAGCTCCGAAGGGCAATATGGCTACACCTTC.

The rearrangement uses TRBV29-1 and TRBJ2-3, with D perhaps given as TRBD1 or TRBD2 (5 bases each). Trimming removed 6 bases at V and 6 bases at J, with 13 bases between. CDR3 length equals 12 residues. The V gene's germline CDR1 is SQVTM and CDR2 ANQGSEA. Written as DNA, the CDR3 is TGCAGCGTCACTGGGACCTTGGATACGCAGTATTTT. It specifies CSVTGTLDTQYF.

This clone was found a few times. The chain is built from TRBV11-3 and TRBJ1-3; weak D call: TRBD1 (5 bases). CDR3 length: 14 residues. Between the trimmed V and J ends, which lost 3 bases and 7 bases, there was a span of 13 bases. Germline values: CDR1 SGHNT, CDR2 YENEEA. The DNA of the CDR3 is TGTGCCAGCAGCTTCGGGACCGGGGTTAACACCATATATTTT. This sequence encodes CASSFGTGVNTIYF.

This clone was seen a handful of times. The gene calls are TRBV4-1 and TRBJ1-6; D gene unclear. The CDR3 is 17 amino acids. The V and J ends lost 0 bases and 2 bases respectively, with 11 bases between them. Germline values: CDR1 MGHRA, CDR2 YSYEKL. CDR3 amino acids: CASSQDRATAYNSPLHF. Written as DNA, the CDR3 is TGCGCCAGCAGCCAAGATAGGGCAACAGCCTATAATTCACCCCTCCACTTT.